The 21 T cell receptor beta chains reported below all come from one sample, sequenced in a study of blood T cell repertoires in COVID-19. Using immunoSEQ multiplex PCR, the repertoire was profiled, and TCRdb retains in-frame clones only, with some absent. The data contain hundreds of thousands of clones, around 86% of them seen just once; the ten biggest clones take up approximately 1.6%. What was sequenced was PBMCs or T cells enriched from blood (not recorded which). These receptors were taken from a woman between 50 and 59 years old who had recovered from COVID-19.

CDR3 protein: CASTRVNTEAFF. CDR3 nucleotides: TGTGCCAGCACCCGGGTGAACACTGAAGCTTTCTTT. J is TRBJ1-1 and V is TRBV28; D remains ambiguous. Germline V lookup: CDR1 MDHEN, CDR2 SYDVKM. The V gene lost 7 bases and the J gene lost 0 bases, with 6 bases spanning the gap. CDR3 size: 12 residues. The full variable domain, completed using reference TRBV28 and TRBJ1-1, is DVKVTQSSRYLVKRTGEKVFLECVQDMDHENMFWYRQDPGLGLRLIYFSYDVKMKEKGDIPEGYSVSREKKERFSLILESASTNQTSMYLCASTRVNTEAFFGQGTRLTVV.

DNA of the CDR3: TGCGCCAGCAGCTTGACAGGGGGGTCAACTAATGAAAAACTGTTTTTT. Encoded protein: CASSLTGGSTNEKLFF. The V call is TRBV5-1, the J call TRBJ1-4; 8 nucleotides match TRBD1. V lost 1 base, J lost 0 bases, and 2 bases stayed unmatched. The CDR3 length is 16 residues. Per the germline V gene, CDR1 is SGHRS and CDR2 is YFSETQ.

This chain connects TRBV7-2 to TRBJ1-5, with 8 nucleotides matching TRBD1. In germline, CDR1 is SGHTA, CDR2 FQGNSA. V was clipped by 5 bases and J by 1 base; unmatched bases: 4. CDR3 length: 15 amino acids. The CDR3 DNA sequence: TGTGCCAGCAGCCGCGACAGGGGAAGCAATCAGCCCCAGCATTTT. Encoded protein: CASSRDRGSNQPQHF.

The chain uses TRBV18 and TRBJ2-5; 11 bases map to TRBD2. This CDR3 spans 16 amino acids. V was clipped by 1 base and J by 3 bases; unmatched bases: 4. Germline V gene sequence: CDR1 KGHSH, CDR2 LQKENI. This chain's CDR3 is CASSPLRLAGKETQYF. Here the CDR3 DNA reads TGTGCCAGCTCACCACTACGACTAGCGGGAAAAGAGACCCAGTACTTC.

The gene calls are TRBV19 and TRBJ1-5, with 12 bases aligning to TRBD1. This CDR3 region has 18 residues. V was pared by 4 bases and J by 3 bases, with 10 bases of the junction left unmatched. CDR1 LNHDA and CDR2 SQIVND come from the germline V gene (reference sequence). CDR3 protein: CASSTNRDRGRINQPQHF. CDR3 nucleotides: TGTGCCAGTAGTACCAACCGGGACAGGGGGCGAATCAATCAGCCCCAGCATTTT.

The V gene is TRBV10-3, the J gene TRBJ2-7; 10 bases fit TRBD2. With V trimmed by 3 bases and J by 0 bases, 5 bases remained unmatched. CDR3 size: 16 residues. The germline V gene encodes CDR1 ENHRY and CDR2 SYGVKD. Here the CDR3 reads CAISDTSGKSSYEQYF. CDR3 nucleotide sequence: TGTGCCATCAGTGATACTAGCGGGAAGAGCTCCTACGAGCAGTACTTC.

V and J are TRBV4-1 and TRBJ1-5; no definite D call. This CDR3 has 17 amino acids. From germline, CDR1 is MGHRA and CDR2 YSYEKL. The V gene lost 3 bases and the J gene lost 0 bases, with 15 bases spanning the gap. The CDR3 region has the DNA TGCGCCAGCAGCCACACCTTCCAAGGAGATAGCAATCAGCCCCAGCATTTT. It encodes CASSHTFQGDSNQPQHF.

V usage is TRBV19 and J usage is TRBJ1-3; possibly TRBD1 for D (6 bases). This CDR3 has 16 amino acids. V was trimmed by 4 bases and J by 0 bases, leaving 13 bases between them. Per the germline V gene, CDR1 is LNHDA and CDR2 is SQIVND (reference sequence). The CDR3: CASSRITGSSGNTIYF. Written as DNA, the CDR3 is TGTGCCAGTAGTAGGATAACAGGGAGCTCTGGAAACACCATATATTTT.

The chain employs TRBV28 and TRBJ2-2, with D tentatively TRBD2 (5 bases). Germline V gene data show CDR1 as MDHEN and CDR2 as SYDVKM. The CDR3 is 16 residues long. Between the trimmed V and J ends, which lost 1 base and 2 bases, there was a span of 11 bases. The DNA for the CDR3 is TGTGCCAGCAGTTTATTGCGGACTGTAAACACCGGGGAGCTGTTTTTT. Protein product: CASSLLRTVNTGELFF.

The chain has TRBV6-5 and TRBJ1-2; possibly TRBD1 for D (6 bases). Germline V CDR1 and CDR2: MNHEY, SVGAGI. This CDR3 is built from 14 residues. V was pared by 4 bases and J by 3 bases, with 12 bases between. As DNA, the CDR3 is TGTGCCAGCAGTTCTCAGGGGAGGGACTATGGCTACACCTTC. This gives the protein CASSSQGRDYGYTF.

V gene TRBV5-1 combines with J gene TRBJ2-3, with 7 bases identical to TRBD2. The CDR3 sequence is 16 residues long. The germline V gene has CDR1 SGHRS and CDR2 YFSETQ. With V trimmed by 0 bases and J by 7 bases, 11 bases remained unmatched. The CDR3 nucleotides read TGCGCCAGCAGCTTGGGACTAGCAGGAGGGGTTTATACGCAGTATTTT. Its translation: CASSLGLAGGVYTQYF.

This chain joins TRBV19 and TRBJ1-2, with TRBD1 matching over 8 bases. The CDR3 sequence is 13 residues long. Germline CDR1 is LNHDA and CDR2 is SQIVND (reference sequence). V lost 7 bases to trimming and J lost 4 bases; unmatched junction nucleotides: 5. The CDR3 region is CASTATGAYGYTF. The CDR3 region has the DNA TGTGCCAGTACCGCGACAGGGGCCTATGGCTACACCTTC.

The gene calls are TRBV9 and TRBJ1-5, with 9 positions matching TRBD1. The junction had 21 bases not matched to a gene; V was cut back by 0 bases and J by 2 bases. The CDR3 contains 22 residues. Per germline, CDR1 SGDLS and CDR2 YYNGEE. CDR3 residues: CASSVAQGKGRRGQGGNQPQHF. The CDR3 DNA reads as TGTGCCAGCAGCGTAGCCCAGGGGAAGGGGAGAAGGGGACAGGGTGGCAATCAGCCCCAGCATTTT. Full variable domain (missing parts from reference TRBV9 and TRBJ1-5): DSGVTQTPKHLITATGQRVTLRCSPRSGDLSVYWYQQSLDQGLQFLIQYYNGEERAKGNILERFSAQQFPDLHSELNLSSLELGDSALYFCASSVAQGKGRRGQGGNQPQHFGDGTRLSIL.

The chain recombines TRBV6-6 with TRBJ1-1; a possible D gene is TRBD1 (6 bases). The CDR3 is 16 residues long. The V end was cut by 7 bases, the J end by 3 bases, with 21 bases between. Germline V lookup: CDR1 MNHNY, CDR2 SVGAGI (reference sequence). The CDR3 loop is CASNPRSWGGYTEAFF. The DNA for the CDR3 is TGTGCCAGCAACCCTAGGTCCTGGGGGGGCTACACTGAAGCTTTCTTT.

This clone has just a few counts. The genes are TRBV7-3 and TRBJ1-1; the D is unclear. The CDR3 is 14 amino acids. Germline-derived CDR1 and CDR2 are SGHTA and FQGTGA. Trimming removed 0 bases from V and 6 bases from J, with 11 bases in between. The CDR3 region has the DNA TGTGCCAGCAGCTTAACGTTTCTGGGCCCTGAAGCTTTCTTT. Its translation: CASSLTFLGPEAFF.

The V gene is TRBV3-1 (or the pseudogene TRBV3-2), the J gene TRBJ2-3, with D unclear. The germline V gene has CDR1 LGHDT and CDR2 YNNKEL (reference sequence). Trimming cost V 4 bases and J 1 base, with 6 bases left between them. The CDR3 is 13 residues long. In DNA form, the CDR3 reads TGTGCCAGCAGCCGACTGGGCACAGATACGCAGTATTTT. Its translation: CASSRLGTDTQYF.

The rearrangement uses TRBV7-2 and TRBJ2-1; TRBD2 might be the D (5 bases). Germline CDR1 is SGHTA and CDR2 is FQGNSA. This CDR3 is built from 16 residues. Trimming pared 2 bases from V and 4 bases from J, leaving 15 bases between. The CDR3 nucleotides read TGTGCCAGCAGCTTATGGGGAGAGCTGAGATACAATGAGCAGTTCTTC. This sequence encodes CASSLWGELRYNEQFF. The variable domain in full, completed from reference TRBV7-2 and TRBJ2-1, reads GAGVSQSPSNKVTEKGKDVELRCDPISGHTALYWYRQSLGQGLEFLIYFQGNSAPDKSGLPSDRFSAERTGGSVSTLTIQRTQQEDSAVYLCASSLWGELRYNEQFFGPGTRLTVL.

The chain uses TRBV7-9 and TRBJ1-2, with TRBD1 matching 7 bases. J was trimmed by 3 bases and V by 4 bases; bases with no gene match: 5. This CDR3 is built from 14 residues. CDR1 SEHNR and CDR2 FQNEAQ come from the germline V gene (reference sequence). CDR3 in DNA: TGTGCCAGCAGCTCCGGAGGGACAGACTATGGCTACACCTTC. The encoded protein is CASSSGGTDYGYTF. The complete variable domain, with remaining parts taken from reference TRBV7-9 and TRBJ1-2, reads DTGVSQNPRHKITKRGQNVTFRCDPISEHNRLYWYRQTLGQGPEFLTYFQNEAQLEKSRLLSDRFSAERPKGSFSTLEIQRTEQGDSAMYLCASSSGGTDYGYTFGSGTRLTVV.

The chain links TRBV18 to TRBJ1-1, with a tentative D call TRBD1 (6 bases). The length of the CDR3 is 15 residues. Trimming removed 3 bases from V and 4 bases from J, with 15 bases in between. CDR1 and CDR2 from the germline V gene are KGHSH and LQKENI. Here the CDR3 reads CASSPLVSGATEAFF. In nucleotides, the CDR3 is TGTGCCAGCTCACCCCTCGTCTCAGGGGCCACTGAAGCTTTCTTT.

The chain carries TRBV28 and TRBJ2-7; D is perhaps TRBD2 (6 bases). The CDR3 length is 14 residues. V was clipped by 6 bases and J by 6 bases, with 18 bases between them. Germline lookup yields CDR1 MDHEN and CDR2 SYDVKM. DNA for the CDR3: TGTGCCAGCAGGGGGGGACTCCTCGGCTCCGAGCAGTACTTC. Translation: CASRGGLLGSEQYF.

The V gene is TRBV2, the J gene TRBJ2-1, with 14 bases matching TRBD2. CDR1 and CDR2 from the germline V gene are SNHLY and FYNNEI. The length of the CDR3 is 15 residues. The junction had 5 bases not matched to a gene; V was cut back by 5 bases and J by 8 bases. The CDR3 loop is CASSRLAGGLDEQFF. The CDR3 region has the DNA TGTGCCAGCAGTCGACTAGCGGGAGGGCTGGATGAGCAGTTCTTC.